This TCR beta chain was retrieved from a study of blood T cell repertoires in COVID-19. Only in-frame clones appear in the TCRdb table, and some are missing; sequencing was by immunoSEQ multiplex PCR. The data hold roughly 170,000 clones, with 85% observed a single time. Germline V lookup: CDR1 KGHSH, CDR2 LQKENI. The CDR3 runs 15 residues. V lost 3 bases, J lost 2 bases, and 2 bases stayed unmatched. This TCR derives from a woman aged 45 to 65 with COVID-19, enrolled during active disease. Input material: peripheral blood. The chain recombines TRBV18 with TRBJ2-3; 10 nucleotides match TRBD2. CDR3 DNA: TGTGCCAGCTCACCCCTAGCGGGGGTCACAGATACGCAGTATTTT. It is translated as CASSPLAGVTDTQYF. The full variable domain, rest sourced from reference TRBV18 and TRBJ2-3, is NAGVMQNPRHLVRRRGQEARLRCSPMKGHSHVYWYRQLPEEGLKFMVYLQKENIIDESGMPKERFSAEFPKEGPSILRIQQVVRGDSAAYFCASSPLAGVTDTQYFGPGTRLTVL.